Sequencing of this T cell receptor beta chain was carried out in a study of blood T cell repertoires in COVID-19. The germline V gene has CDR1 SGHTA and CDR2 FQGNSA. The CDR3 is made up of 15 amino acids. The V and J ends lost 3 bases and 1 base, in that order; junction bases with no gene match: 6. Source study methods: Reference gene primer amplification in the assay estimated nucleated cell counts. Sequenced by immunoSEQ multiplex PCR; TCRdb stores in-frame clones only, minus some. V and J calls and clone size are copied from that table; D and trimming were computed from the DNA. In the table there are about 210,000 clones, 81% of which are singletons.

The sample was PBMCs or T cells enriched from blood (not recorded which). This rearrangement joins TRBV7-2 to TRBJ2-7; TRBD1 agrees at 7 bases. The clonotype originates from a woman aged 50 to 60 with acute COVID-19. The CDR3, as DNA: TGTGCCAGCAGCTTCGTCCGGGACAGTTCCTACGAGCAGTACTTC. It codes for CASSFVRDSSYEQYF.